This TCR beta chain was identified in a study of shared clonotypes between healthy human individuals. Study in general: Donor composition was a couple of women and three men, aged 18 to 49.

This clone was counted once. Its specificity is unknown. V gave up 6 bases and J gave up 6 bases; unmatched junction bases: 4. CDR1 and CDR2 from the germline V gene are MGHDK and SYGVNS. CDR3 length equals 14 residues. Findings of the study overall: When compared with the clonotypes that were shared by all four sorted-subset donors, the non-shared clonotypes turned out to have lower generation probabilities.

Using immunoSEQ multiplex PCR, the repertoire was profiled, and TCRdb retains in-frame clones only, with some absent. The sample records hundreds of thousands of clones, more than 70% being singletons. The donors, all of them Caucasian adults, lived in Nashville, Tennessee. The sequencing input was memory CD4+ T cells sorted from blood. Subset here: CD45RA-negative fraction. The gene calls are TRBV25-1 and TRBJ2-1; TRBD2 aligns across 11 bases. The origin of this receptor is a woman aged 30 to 39 in good health. The CDR3 sequence: CASRGLAETNEQFF. The CDR3, as DNA: TGTGCCAGCAGGGGACTAGCGGAGACCAATGAGCAGTTCTTC. Variable domain in full (rest from reference TRBV25-1 and TRBJ2-1): EADIYQTPRYLVIGTGKKITLECSQTMGHDKMYWYQQDPGMELHLIHYSYGVNSTEKGDLSSESTVSRIRTEHFPLTLESARPSHTSQYLCASRGLAETNEQFFGPGTRLTVL.